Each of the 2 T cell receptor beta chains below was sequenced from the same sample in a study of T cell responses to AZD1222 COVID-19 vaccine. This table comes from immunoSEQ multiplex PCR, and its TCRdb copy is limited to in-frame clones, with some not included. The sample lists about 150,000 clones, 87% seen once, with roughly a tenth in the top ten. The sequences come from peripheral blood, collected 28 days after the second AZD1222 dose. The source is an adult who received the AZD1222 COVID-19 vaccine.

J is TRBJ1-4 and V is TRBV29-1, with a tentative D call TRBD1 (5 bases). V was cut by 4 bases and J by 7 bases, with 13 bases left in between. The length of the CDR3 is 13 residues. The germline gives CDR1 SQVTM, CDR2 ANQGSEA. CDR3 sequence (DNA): TGCAGCGTTGTGCGGGGCTATGGTGAAAAACTGTTTTTT. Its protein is CSVVRGYGEKLFF.

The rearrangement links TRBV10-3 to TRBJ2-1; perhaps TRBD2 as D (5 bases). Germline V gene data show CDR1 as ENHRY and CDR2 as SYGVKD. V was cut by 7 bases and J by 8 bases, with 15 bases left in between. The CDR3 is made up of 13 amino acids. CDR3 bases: TGTGCCATCACAGCGGTCGGAGGCTATGAGCAGTTCTTC. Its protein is CAITAVGGYEQFF.